A selection of T cell receptor beta chains follows, all from one sample in a study of shared clonotypes between healthy human individuals. Method: immunoSEQ multiplex PCR; TCRdb's copy keeps in-frame clones and lacks some. Of around 1 million clones in the sample, 76% were seen once. Sequencing was performed on memory CD4+ T cells sorted from blood. Receptors were obtained from a man younger than 30 in good health. The CDR3 runs from the conserved cysteine through the conserved F or W.

J gene,V gene,CDR3 protein
TRBJ1-6,TRBV5-1,CASSSSSGQDNSPLHF
TRBJ1-1,TRBV28,CASSLLNTEAFF
TRBJ1-4,TRBV29-1,CSVSTSQGGEKLFF
TRBJ1-2,TRBV2,CASSQGQGNYGYTF
TRBJ2-5,TRBV27,CASSLSYQETQYF
TRBJ1-2,TRBV19,CASRITGEGVGYTF
TRBJ2-5,TRBV19,CASSITASGQETQYF
TRBJ1-1,TRBV30,CAWSPYMGEAFF
TRBJ2-1,TRBV7-2,CASSTGGTRDEQFF
TRBJ2-5,TRBV5-1,CASSSPGGVPGETQYF
TRBJ1-5,TRBV2,CASSDGNQPQHF
TRBJ2-5,TRBV5-4,CASSFPGRGETQYF
TRBJ1-2,TRBV18,CASSPPARGYGYTF
TRBJ2-3,TRBV9,CASSPSTWGQGTDTQYF
TRBJ1-1,TRBV6-5,CASSSRTGIEAFF
TRBJ2-4,TRBV7-9,CASSSPGSQGNIQYF
TRBJ2-6,TRBV15,CATSRVSRGQAVSGANVLTF
TRBJ2-7,TRBV20-1,CSARDGAEQYF
TRBJ2-3,TRBV4-3,CASSQGAAGSTDTQYF
TRBJ1-4,TRBV28,CASSSPGGRGEKLFF
TRBJ2-6,TRBV5-1,CASSLAVSGANVLTF
TRBJ1-1,TRBV7-9,CASSLALGGRGNTEAFF
TRBJ1-2,TRBV6-5,CASSWGQYYGYTF
TRBJ2-3,TRBV5-6,CASSSAPTGVGDTQYF
TRBJ1-6,TRBV7-2,CASSSGQGFSYNSPLHF
TRBJ1-5,TRBV19,CASSITGSNQPQHF
TRBJ1-1,TRBV6-5,CASRGQVWMEAFF
TRBJ1-4,TRBV7-2,CASSLSPQGANEKLFF
TRBJ1-5,TRBV28,CASSPPPGVGNQPQHF